This T cell receptor beta chain is from a study of CD8 T cells in Susac syndrome. Whole-study findings and limits: Clonal expansion was not seen in any Susac syndrome CD4+ T cell repertoire.

RNA in amounts of about 0.45 to 1 ug was reverse transcribed with random hexamers. TCRdb used MiXCR to reprocess the immunoSEQ multiplex PCR reads, holding one entry per CDR3 protein. Of 150,000 to 200,000 distinct CDR3 sequences in the sample, under 95% were seen once. To note about this clonotype: The antigen is unknown.

Sequencing used CD4+ T cells from PBMCs. The receptor was isolated from a human donor with Susac syndrome.

CDR3 DNA sequence: TGTGCCAGTAGTATCGCGGGGGGCCTCGACACCGGGGAGCTGTTTTTT. It is translated as CASSIAGGLDTGELFF. The rearrangement joins TRBV19 to TRBJ2-2, with TRBD2 matching 8 bases. J was trimmed by 3 bases and V by 3 bases; bases with no gene match: 6. From germline, CDR1 is LNHDA and CDR2 SQIVND (reference sequence). There are 16 residues in the CDR3.